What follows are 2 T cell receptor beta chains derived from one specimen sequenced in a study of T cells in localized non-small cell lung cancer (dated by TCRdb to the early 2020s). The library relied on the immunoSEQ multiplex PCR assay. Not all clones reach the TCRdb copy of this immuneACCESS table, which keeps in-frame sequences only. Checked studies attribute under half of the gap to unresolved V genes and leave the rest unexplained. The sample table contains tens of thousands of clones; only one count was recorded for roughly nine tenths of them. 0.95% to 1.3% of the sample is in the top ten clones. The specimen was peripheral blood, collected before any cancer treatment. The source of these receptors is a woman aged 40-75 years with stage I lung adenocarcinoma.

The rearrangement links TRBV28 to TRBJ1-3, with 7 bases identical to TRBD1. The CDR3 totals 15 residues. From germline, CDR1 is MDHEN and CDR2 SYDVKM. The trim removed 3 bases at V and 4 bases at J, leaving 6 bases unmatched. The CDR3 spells CASSFLGGTGNTIYF. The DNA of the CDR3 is TGTGCCAGCAGTTTCCTAGGGGGCACGGGAAACACCATATATTTT.

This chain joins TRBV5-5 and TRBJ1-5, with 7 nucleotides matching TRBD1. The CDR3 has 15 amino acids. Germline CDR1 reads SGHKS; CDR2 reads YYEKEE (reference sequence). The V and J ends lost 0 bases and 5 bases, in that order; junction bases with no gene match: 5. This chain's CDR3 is CASSLGETGYQPQHF. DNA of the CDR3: TGTGCCAGCAGCTTGGGTGAGACAGGGTATCAGCCCCAGCATTTT.